The 13 T cell receptor beta chains in this list originate from one sample, sequenced in a study of cytomegalovirus exposure and HLA in healthy donors. PCR used 60 Vbeta primers and 13 Jbeta primers. Only in-frame clones appear in the TCRdb table, and some are missing; sequencing was by immunoSEQ multiplex PCR. Of 150,000 to 200,000 clones listed, about 80% are singletons. Sequencing was performed on PBMCs. The origin of the receptors is a woman in her 50s in good health and CMV-seronegative.

J is TRBJ1-2 and V is TRBV4-1; tentatively, D is TRBD1 (5 bases). V was clipped by 0 bases and J by 8 bases, with 10 bases between them. The germline V gene encodes CDR1 MGHRA and CDR2 YSYEKL. The CDR3 covers 13 residues. The DNA of the CDR3 is TGCGCCAGCAGCCAAGATATGGGGGGGGGCTACACCTTC. Its translation is CASSQDMGGGYTF.

This chain joins TRBV2 and TRBJ2-3; TRBD2 matches 8 bases. The V and J ends lost 5 bases and 0 bases, in that order; junction bases with no gene match: 7. The CDR3 contains 16 residues. In germline, CDR1 is SNHLY, CDR2 FYNNEI. CDR3 bases: TGTGCCAGCAGTCCGTTAGCGGGAACTAGCACAGATACGCAGTATTTT. It translates to CASSPLAGTSTDTQYF.

In this sample, this clone turned up once. The V call is TRBV18, the J call TRBJ1-5, with a weak D call TRBD1 (6 bases). V was clipped by 1 base and J by 6 bases, with 16 bases between them. The CDR3 spans 16 residues. Germline-derived CDR1 and CDR2 are KGHSH and LQKENI. The CDR3 region has the DNA TGTGCCAGCTCACCACAGGAACAGGGTCTCGGTCAGCCCCAGCATTTT. Its translation: CASSPQEQGLGQPQHF.

V and J are TRBV25-1 and TRBJ2-1; perhaps TRBD2 as D (6 bases). Germline V lookup: CDR1 MGHDK, CDR2 SYGVNS. The CDR3 runs to 15 residues. V lost 6 bases, J lost 3 bases, and 15 bases lay in between. In DNA form, the CDR3 reads TGTGCCAGCAGCTCAAGGCCCGGGGGCTACAATGAGCAGTTCTTC. As protein: CASSSRPGGYNEQFF.

The table lists this clone with a count of one. The CDR3 is CASSIGQPGDEQYF. The DNA of the CDR3 is TGTGCCAGTAGTATAGGGCAGCCGGGGGACGAGCAGTACTTC. The V and J genes are TRBV19 and TRBJ2-7; D is possibly TRBD2 (6 bases). CDR1 LNHDA and CDR2 SQIVND come from the germline V gene (reference sequence). With 1 base removed from V and 5 bases from J, the gap between germline ends came to 12 bases. The CDR3 extends over 14 amino acids.

The rearrangement joins TRBV6-5 to TRBJ1-2, with D tentatively TRBD1 (5 bases). The CDR3 has 13 residues. Trimming took 2 bases from V and 7 from J, leaving 11 bases between them. The germline CDR1 and CDR2 sequences are MNHEY and SVGAGI. The CDR3: CASSYNGGGGYTF. The CDR3 DNA follows: TGTGCCAGCAGTTACAACGGGGGAGGTGGCTACACCTTC.

Remarks on this clone: Compared with germline, one end of the junction differs, possibly owing to a read error. The same CDR3 also results from other DNA sequences found in this sample. V and J are TRBV19 and TRBJ2-5; D is undetermined. The CDR3 consists of 13 residues. From germline, CDR1 is LNHDA and CDR2 SQIVND (reference sequence). CDR3 nucleotides: TGCGCCAGTAGAAGCTGGGCTTGGGAGACCCAGTACTTC. It specifies CASRSWAWETQYF.

This clone occurred once. The chain employs TRBV19 and TRBJ1-1; D remains ambiguous. The CDR3 runs to 12 residues. The V end was cut by 10 bases, the J end by 2 bases, with 11 bases between. Germline lookup yields CDR1 LNHDA and CDR2 SQIVND (reference sequence). The CDR3, as DNA: TGTGCCACTGGAGACGCCAACACTGAAGCTTTCTTT. Encoded protein: CATGDANTEAFF.

The chain joins TRBV9 to TRBJ2-2, with D possibly TRBD2 on 7 matching bases. Deletions cut 1 base from V and 1 base from J, with 20 bases between. CDR1 SGDLS and CDR2 YYNGEE come from the germline V gene. The CDR3 has 19 residues. DNA for the CDR3: TGTGCCAGCAGCGTACCCCTAGAGTGGGAGGGACAGAACACCGGGGAGCTGTTTTTT. Protein: CASSVPLEWEGQNTGELFF.

The table lists this clone with a few counts. This rearrangement joins TRBV5-4 to TRBJ2-7, with D hard to call. The germline gives CDR1 SGHNT, CDR2 YYREEE (reference sequence). The CDR3 runs to 13 residues. V shed 0 bases and J shed 5 bases, with 9 bases lying between them. The CDR3 spells CASSLVYVDEQYF. The CDR3 coding sequence is TGTGCCAGCAGCTTGGTTTATGTCGACGAGCAGTACTTC.

A word on this clone: At one end the junction does not follow the germline gene, possibly because of a read error. The chain uses TRBV9 and TRBJ1-2; D may be TRBD1 (5 bases). This CDR3 region has 15 residues. Germline CDR1 SGDLS, CDR2 YYNGEE. CDR3 sequence: CAGSPRGGANYGYTF. CDR3 in DNA: TGTGCCGGCAGCCCCAGAGGCGGGGCAAACTATGGCTACACCTTC.

V gene TRBV11-3 combines with J gene TRBJ2-2; possibly TRBD1 for D (5 bases). Germline CDR1 and CDR2: SGHNT and YENEEA. With 5 bases removed from V and 1 base from J, the gap between germline ends came to 8 bases. This CDR3 spans 14 amino acids. The DNA for the CDR3 is TGTGCCAGCAGCACCGGACAGAACACCGGGGAGCTGTTTTTT. Protein sequence: CASSTGQNTGELFF.

The rearrangement links TRBV29-1 to TRBJ2-7; 7 nucleotides match TRBD2. Germline CDR1 reads SQVTM; CDR2 reads ANQGSEA. V lost 5 bases and J lost 0; bases outside the gene matches: 10. This CDR3 region has 15 residues. DNA of the CDR3: TGCAGCGTTCGTTTACTAGCGCTTAGCTCCTACGAGCAGTACTTC. This sequence encodes CSVRLLALSSYEQYF.